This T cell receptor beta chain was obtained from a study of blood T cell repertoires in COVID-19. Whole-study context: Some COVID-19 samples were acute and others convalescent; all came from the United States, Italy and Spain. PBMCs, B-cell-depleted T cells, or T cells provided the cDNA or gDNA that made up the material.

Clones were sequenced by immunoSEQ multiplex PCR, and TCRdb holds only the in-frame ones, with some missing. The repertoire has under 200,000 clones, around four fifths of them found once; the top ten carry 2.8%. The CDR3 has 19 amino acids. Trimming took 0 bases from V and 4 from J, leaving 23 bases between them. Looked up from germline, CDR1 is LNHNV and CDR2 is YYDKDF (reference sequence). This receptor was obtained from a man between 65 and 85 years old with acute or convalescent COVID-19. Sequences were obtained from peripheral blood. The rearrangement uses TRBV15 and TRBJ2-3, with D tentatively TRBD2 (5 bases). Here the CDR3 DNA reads TGTGCCACCAGCAGAGACCCAGCCGGTACTAGTTTGGTGGCAGATACGCAGTATTTT. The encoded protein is CATSRDPAGTSLVADTQYF.